A single sample is the source of the 9 T cell receptor beta chains below, sequenced in a study of blood T cells in healthy people across ages. A second PCR, run for about 7 to 11 cycles, used a sample-barcoded 5' primer plus a J-beta primer mix. TCRdb itself ran the 5' RACE reads through MiXCR, one entry per CDR3 protein. The sample has about 1.7 million distinct CDR3 sequences; roughly 28% are singletons. The sample consisted of blood. The receptor set was obtained from a woman aged 25 to 39 in good health.

A word on this clonotype: A much larger clone differs from this one at a single base, so this may be a read error. This chain connects TRBV5-1 to TRBJ2-5; perhaps TRBD2 as D (6 bases). The germline V and J ends were trimmed by 4 bases and 11 bases, with 27 bases remaining between them. CDR1 is SGHRS and CDR2 is YFSETQ in the germline V gene. The CDR3 has 16 amino acids. For the CDR3, the DNA is TGCGCCAGCAGCGTGGAGGTGGGACTGGGCTACAATGAGCAGTACTTC. Translation gives CASSVEVGLGYNEQYF.

The chain employs TRBV6-2 or TRBV6-3 and TRBJ2-7; D gene ambiguous. There are 15 residues in the CDR3. Trimming removed 6 bases at V and 0 bases at J, with 15 bases between. The germline gives CDR1 MNHEY, CDR2 SVGEGT. CDR3 sequence reads: CASSFSPVGSYEQYF. The CDR3 bases are TGTGCCAGCAGCTTTAGCCCAGTGGGCTCCTACGAGCAGTACTTC.

This clonotype showed up many times. The J gene is TRBJ2-4, the V gene TRBV12-3 or TRBV12-4; D perhaps matches TRBD2 (7 bases). The CDR3 length is 14 residues. The V end lost 10 bases, the J end lost 1 base, and 14 bases lay between the germline ends. DNA of the CDR3: TGTGCCATCTCGGGGGGCTTGGCCAAAAACATTCAGTACTTC. Translating gives CAISGGLAKNIQYF.

This clonotype was seen a handful of times. This chain links TRBV11-2 with TRBJ2-1; 14 bases map to TRBD2. J was trimmed by 7 bases and V by 5 bases; bases with no gene match: 13. The length of the CDR3 is 18 residues. Germline CDR1 is SGHAT and CDR2 is FQNNGV. The CDR3 DNA sequence: TGTGCCAGCAGCCGGACAGAGAGGACTAGCGGGAGGTTGAATGAGCAGTTCTTC. Its translation is CASSRTERTSGRLNEQFF.

This clonotype was counted a few times. This sequence joins TRBV12-3 or TRBV12-4 and TRBJ2-1, with D tentatively TRBD2 (5 bases). The CDR3 sequence is 14 residues long. Trimming stripped 6 bases from V and 9 bases from J, with 18 bases between. The CDR3 nucleotides are TGTGCCAGCAGCAACCCCTCGGGGAATGGTGAGCAGTTCTTC. This gives the protein CASSNPSGNGEQFF.

This clonotype was seen a few times. The rearrangement uses TRBV7-9 and TRBJ2-1, with 8 bases fitting TRBD2. V lost 2 bases to trimming and J lost 2 bases; unmatched junction nucleotides: 5. Per germline, CDR1 SEHNR and CDR2 FQNEAQ (reference sequence). CDR3 length: 16 residues. The CDR3 loop is CASSLHERGPYNEQFF. CDR3 nucleotides: TGTGCCAGCAGCTTACACGAGCGGGGGCCCTACAATGAGCAGTTCTTC.

This chain joins TRBV6-2 or TRBV6-3 and TRBJ2-3, with D possibly being TRBD2 (5 bases). Germline CDR1 reads MNHEY; CDR2 reads SVGEGT. This CDR3 comprises 12 residues. The V and J ends lost 0 bases and 9 bases respectively, with 7 bases between them. CDR3 region: CASSYSGGTQYF. CDR3 DNA: TGTGCCAGCAGTTACTCAGGAGGCACGCAGTATTTT.

This clonotype showed up just a few times. The rearrangement uses TRBV4-1 and TRBJ2-4, with D perhaps matching TRBD1 or TRBD2 (5 bases each). Germline CDR1 MGHRA, CDR2 YSYEKL. This CDR3 region has 15 residues. Trimming removed 5 bases at V and 5 bases at J, with 16 bases between. The CDR3 reads CASSYDWDLENIQYF. The CDR3 nucleotides read TGCGCCAGCAGCTACGACTGGGACCTCGAAAACATTCAGTACTTC.

The chain links TRBV9 to TRBJ2-5; maybe TRBD2 (5 bases). The CDR3 covers 14 residues. Trimming pared 4 bases from V and 11 bases from J, leaving 21 bases between. Germline V gives CDR1 SGDLS, CDR2 YYNGEE. The CDR3 reads CASSSGGYYNEQYF. The CDR3 coding sequence is TGTGCCAGCAGCTCAGGCGGGTATTACAATGAGCAGTACTTC. Combining the CDR3 with reference TRBV9 and TRBJ2-5 gives the whole variable domain DSGVTQTPKHLITATGQRVTLRCSPRSGDLSVYWYQQSLDQGLQFLIQYYNGEERAKGNILERFSAQQFPDLHSELNLSSLELGDSALYFCASSSGGYYNEQYFGPGTRLLVL.